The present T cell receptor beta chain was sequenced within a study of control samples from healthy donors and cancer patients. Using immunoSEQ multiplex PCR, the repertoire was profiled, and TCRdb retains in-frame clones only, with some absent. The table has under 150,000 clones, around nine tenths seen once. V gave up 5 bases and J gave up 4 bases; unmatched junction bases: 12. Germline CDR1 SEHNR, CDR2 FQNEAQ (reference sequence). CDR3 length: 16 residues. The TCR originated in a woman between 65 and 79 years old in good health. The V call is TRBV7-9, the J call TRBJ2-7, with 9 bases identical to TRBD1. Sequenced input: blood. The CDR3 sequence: CASSPSPRTGVYEQYF. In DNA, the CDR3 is TGTGCCAGCAGCCCGTCTCCAAGGACAGGGGTGTACGAGCAGTACTTC.